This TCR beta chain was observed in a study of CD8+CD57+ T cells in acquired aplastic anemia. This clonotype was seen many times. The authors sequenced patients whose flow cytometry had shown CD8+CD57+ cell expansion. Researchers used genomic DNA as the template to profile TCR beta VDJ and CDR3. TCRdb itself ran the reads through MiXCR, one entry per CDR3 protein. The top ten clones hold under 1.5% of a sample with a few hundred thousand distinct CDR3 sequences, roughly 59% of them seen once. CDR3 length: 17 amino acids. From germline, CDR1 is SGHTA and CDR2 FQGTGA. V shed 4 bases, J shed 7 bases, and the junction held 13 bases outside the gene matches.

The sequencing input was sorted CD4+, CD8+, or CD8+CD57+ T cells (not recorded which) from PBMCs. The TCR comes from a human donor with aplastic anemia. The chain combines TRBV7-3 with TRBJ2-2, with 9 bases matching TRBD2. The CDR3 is CASSSFLAGEANGELFF. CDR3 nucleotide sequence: TGTGCCAGCAGCTCCTTTTTAGCGGGAGAAGCTAACGGGGAGCTGTTTTTT.